This entry lists 26 T cell receptor beta chains sequenced from one sample in a study of blood T cell repertoires in COVID-19. Using immunoSEQ multiplex PCR, the repertoire was profiled, and TCRdb retains in-frame clones only, with some absent. The data contain some 200,000 clones, 70% to 90% of them singletons. What was sequenced was peripheral blood. These receptors came from a man aged 35-49 years with active or convalescent COVID-19.

The rearrangement uses TRBV5-1 and TRBJ1-1, with 8 bases that match TRBD1. This CDR3 has 15 amino acids. Germline V gene data show CDR1 as SGHRS and CDR2 as YFSETQ. V gave up 5 bases and J gave up 0 bases; unmatched junction bases: 6. In nucleotides, the CDR3 is TGCGCCAGCAGTCTGGACAGGGTTATGAACACTGAAGCTTTCTTT. Encoded protein: CASSLDRVMNTEAFF.

The chain uses TRBV5-4 and TRBJ2-7; D possibly corresponds to TRBD1 (5 bases). The CDR3 contains 13 residues. V was pared by 0 bases and J by 3 bases, with 7 bases between. Germline-derived CDR1 and CDR2 are SGHNT and YYREEE (reference sequence). CDR3 coding DNA: TGTGCCAGCAGCTTGGGCAGGGACTACGAGCAGTACTTC. Encoded protein: CASSLGRDYEQYF.

The rearrangement joins TRBV6-2 or TRBV6-3 to TRBJ1-1, with TRBD1 identical over 11 bases. The germline CDR1 and CDR2 sequences are MNHEY and SVGEGT. V dropped 4 bases and J dropped 1; count of bases not matched to a gene: 5. The CDR3 totals 16 residues. CDR3 coding DNA: TGTGCCAGCAGTTTCGGACAGGGGGCCGGGAACACTGAAGCTTTCTTT. It is translated as CASSFGQGAGNTEAFF.

V and J are TRBV18 and TRBJ1-1; TRBD1 matches 7 bases. In germline, CDR1 is KGHSH, CDR2 LQKENI. The trim removed 3 bases at V and 10 bases at J, leaving 11 bases unmatched. The CDR3 has 14 residues. This chain's CDR3 is CASSPATGEVVAFF. Written as DNA, the CDR3 is TGTGCCAGCTCACCCGCTACAGGGGAGGTCGTAGCTTTCTTT.

The chain combines TRBV6-2 or TRBV6-3 with TRBJ1-2, with 9 bases identical to TRBD1. Germline loops: CDR1 MNHEY, CDR2 SVGEGT. CDR3 length: 16 residues. Trimming at V came to 5 bases and at J to 4 bases, leaving 11 bases not matched to a gene. Here the CDR3 DNA reads TGTGCCAGCAGTCAGTCCGGGACAGGGCAAGCCTATGGCTACACCTTC. Its translation: CASSQSGTGQAYGYTF.

This clone has just one count. V and J are TRBV25-1 and TRBJ1-5, with 10 positions matching TRBD1. The V gene end was trimmed by 4 bases and the J gene end by 7 bases; junction bases not matched to a gene: 7. The CDR3 is made up of 15 amino acids. Germline values: CDR1 MGHDK, CDR2 SYGVNS. As DNA, the CDR3 is TGTGCCAGCAGTGGAGATGACAGGGGGCACCAGCCCCAGCATTTT. It translates to CASSGDDRGHQPQHF.

The J gene is TRBJ1-4, the V gene TRBV18, with unresolved D. This CDR3 spans 14 amino acids. The V and J ends lost 6 bases and 6 bases respectively, with 14 bases between them. In germline, CDR1 is KGHSH, CDR2 LQKENI. The CDR3 reads CASSLETAHEKLFF. CDR3 DNA sequence: TGTGCCAGCTCCCTGGAGACGGCACATGAAAAACTGTTTTTT.

This clone has a handful of counts. The gene calls are TRBV5-1 and TRBJ2-7; TRBD1 matches at 7 bases. Germline CDR1 reads SGHRS; CDR2 reads YFSETQ. There are 14 residues in the CDR3. V trimming: 2 bases; J trimming: 3 bases; junction bases outside the gene matches: 5. CDR3 sequence reads: CASSLEQGFYEQYF. Here the CDR3 DNA reads TGCGCCAGCAGCTTAGAACAGGGGTTCTACGAGCAGTACTTC.

The genes are TRBV7-9 and TRBJ2-1, with 10 nucleotides matching TRBD1. Germline values: CDR1 SEHNR, CDR2 FQNEAQ (reference sequence). J gave up 3 bases and V 5 bases, and 10 bases lay outside the gene matches. This CDR3 is 17 amino acids long. CDR3 sequence: CASSPSFDRGLYNEQFF. CDR3 DNA: TGTGCCAGCAGCCCCTCTTTCGACAGGGGGCTCTACAATGAGCAGTTCTTC.

The chain has TRBV7-2 and TRBJ2-5, with 7 nucleotides matching TRBD1. Trimming cost V 3 bases and J 3 bases; bases outside gene matches: 1. The CDR3 loop spans 13 amino acids. Germline V gives CDR1 SGHTA, CDR2 FQGNSA. DNA for the CDR3: TGTGCCAGCAGCTTTGGGACAGAAGAGACCCAGTACTTC. This sequence encodes CASSFGTEETQYF.

The V gene is TRBV18, the J gene TRBJ1-1; D unclear. CDR3 length: 15 amino acids. CDR1 and CDR2 (germline): KGHSH, LQKENI. Trimming took off 0 bases at V and 1 base at J, with 9 bases between the two ends. The CDR3 region has the DNA TGTGCCAGCTCACCACCCTTTTATTCGAACACTGAAGCTTTCTTT. It translates to CASSPPFYSNTEAFF.

The rearrangement links TRBV28 to TRBJ1-2; D not certain. The germline V and J ends were trimmed by 2 bases and 9 bases, with 13 bases remaining between them. CDR1 MDHEN and CDR2 SYDVKM come from the germline V gene. This CDR3 region has 13 residues. CDR3 coding DNA: TGTGCCAGCAGTTTAGGGCAGCTTCCCAGCTACACCTTC. This encodes CASSLGQLPSYTF.

CDR3 nucleotide sequence: TGCAGCGTTGGAGGGAGCCGCAATCAGCCCCAGCATTTT. This sequence encodes CSVGGSRNQPQHF. The chain is built from TRBV29-1 and TRBJ1-5, with D uncertain. The CDR3 length is 13 residues. CDR1 is SQVTM, CDR2 ANQGSEA, per germline. The ends were cut back, 4 bases at V and 2 bases at J, with 9 bases in the middle. The whole variable domain, remainder taken from reference TRBV29-1 and TRBJ1-5, is SAVISQKPSRDICQRGTSLTIQCQVDSQVTMMFWYRQQPGQSLTLIATANQGSEATYESGFVIDKFPISRPNLTFSTLTVSNMSPEDSSIYLCSVGGSRNQPQHFGDGTRLSIL.

The chain employs TRBV4-3 and TRBJ2-5, with D possibly being TRBD1 (5 bases). The CDR3 covers 15 residues. V gave up 0 bases and J gave up 2 bases, with 10 bases separating them. Germline CDR1 and CDR2: LGHNA and YSLEER. In DNA form, the CDR3 reads TGCGCCAGCAGCCAAGATGGGGCAGTACAAGAGACCCAGTACTTC. This sequence encodes CASSQDGAVQETQYF.

The chain joins TRBV5-1 to TRBJ2-7; 9 bases fit TRBD1. This CDR3 spans 16 amino acids. V was pared by 4 bases and J by 2 bases, with 10 bases of the junction left unmatched. CDR1 SGHRS and CDR2 YFSETQ come from the germline V gene. The DNA of the CDR3 is TGCGCCAGCAGCCTCCGCGGGACAGGGACCCCCTACGAGCAGTACTTC. It codes for CASSLRGTGTPYEQYF.

The J gene is TRBJ1-1, the V gene TRBV4-1; D unresolved. The CDR3 consists of 14 residues. In germline, CDR1 is MGHRA, CDR2 YSYEKL. Between the trimmed V and J ends, which lost 3 bases and 4 bases, there was a span of 12 bases. The CDR3 loop is CASSQGRGRTEAFF. The DNA for the CDR3 is TGCGCCAGCAGCCAGGGTCGGGGTCGCACTGAAGCTTTCTTT.

The chain has TRBV5-4 and TRBJ2-7; 8 nucleotides align to TRBD1. The CDR3 has 14 amino acids. The V and J ends lost 4 bases and 5 bases, in that order; junction bases with no gene match: 8. Germline CDR1 SGHNT, CDR2 YYREEE (reference sequence). For the CDR3, the DNA is TGTGCCAGCAGCGCAGACAGGGGTCACGACGAGCAGTACTTC. Encoded protein: CASSADRGHDEQYF.

This rearrangement joins TRBV4-2 to TRBJ1-1; weak D call: TRBD1 (5 bases). The CDR3 totals 17 residues. V was shortened by 4 bases and J by 0 bases, with 18 bases between the two germline ends. From germline, CDR1 is LGHNA and CDR2 YNFKEQ. CDR3 sequence (DNA): TGTGCCAGCAGCCCGCAGGGAGGTCGAGGGTTGAACACTGAAGCTTTCTTT. Translated, it gives CASSPQGGRGLNTEAFF.

This clone was seen a single time. The sample holds other DNA sequences that translate to the same CDR3. J is TRBJ1-1 and V is TRBV29-1; possible D gene TRBD1, 5 bases. The germline V gene has CDR1 SQVTM and CDR2 ANQGSEA. The CDR3 is made up of 11 amino acids. V was cut by 6 bases and J by 5 bases, with 10 bases left in between. CDR3 sequence reads: CSVGGGTEAFF. CDR3 nucleotides: TGCAGCGTCGGGGGAGGGACTGAAGCTTTCTTT.

This chain uses TRBV27 with TRBJ1-5; possible D gene TRBD1, 5 bases. CDR1 is MNHEY and CDR2 is SMNVEV in the germline V gene (reference sequence). Trimming pared 8 bases from V and 2 bases from J, leaving 10 bases between. The CDR3 covers 13 residues. The CDR3 loop is CASSVGGNQPQHF. CDR3 nucleotide sequence: TGTGCCAGCTCGGTAGGGGGCAATCAGCCCCAGCATTTT.

The chain carries TRBV9 and TRBJ2-1, with D perhaps TRBD1 (6 bases). The CDR3 has 14 residues. Germline V CDR1 and CDR2: SGDLS, YYNGEE. Trimming removed 6 bases from V and 0 bases from J, with 10 bases in between. The CDR3 loop is CASNQGSSYNEQFF. In DNA form, the CDR3 reads TGTGCCAGCAACCAGGGGAGCTCCTACAATGAGCAGTTCTTC.

The chain is built from TRBV2 and TRBJ2-3; D perhaps matches TRBD2 (5 bases). Germline V gene sequence: CDR1 SNHLY, CDR2 FYNNEI. The CDR3 runs 13 residues. The V and J ends lost 10 bases and 5 bases respectively, with 16 bases between them. Here the CDR3 DNA reads TGTGCCATCCCTCGGGAAGTCCTAGATACGCAGTATTTT. Translated: CAIPREVLDTQYF.

The chain is built from TRBV6-5 and TRBJ1-5, with D perhaps TRBD1 (5 bases). CDR3 length: 15 amino acids. Trimming took 5 bases from V and 0 from J, leaving 11 bases between them. CDR1 is MNHEY, CDR2 SVGAGI, per germline. The CDR3 sequence is CASSTTEYSNQPQHF. The CDR3 nucleotides are TGTGCCAGCAGTACGACAGAGTATAGCAATCAGCCCCAGCATTTT.

The chain employs TRBV29-1 and TRBJ1-1; D call uncertain. The CDR3 is 12 amino acids. The germline V gene encodes CDR1 SQVTM and CDR2 ANQGSEA. V dropped 4 bases and J dropped 1 base, with 7 bases sitting between them. The CDR3 DNA reads TGCAGCGTTGTTTCAGGGAACACTGAAGCTTTCTTT. As protein: CSVVSGNTEAFF.

The CDR3 protein is CASSPGTPYSGANVLTF. The CDR3 nucleotides read TGTGCCAGCTCACCCGGGACACCCTACTCTGGGGCCAACGTCCTGACTTTC. The rearrangement links TRBV18 to TRBJ2-6; possible D gene TRBD1, 6 bases. V was shortened by 3 bases and J by 0 bases, with 12 bases between the two germline ends. The CDR3 has 17 residues. Per the germline V gene, CDR1 is KGHSH and CDR2 is LQKENI.

CDR3 DNA: TGTGCCAGCAGCTTACGCGGGGGAGGAGGTGCCGCCACAGATACGCAGTATTTT. The encoded protein is CASSLRGGGGAATDTQYF. This chain joins TRBV11-2 and TRBJ2-3; 7 bases align to TRBD2. Germline assignment: CDR1 SGHAT and CDR2 FQNNGV. The CDR3 consists of 18 residues. V lost 2 bases to trimming and J lost 2 bases; unmatched junction nucleotides: 13.